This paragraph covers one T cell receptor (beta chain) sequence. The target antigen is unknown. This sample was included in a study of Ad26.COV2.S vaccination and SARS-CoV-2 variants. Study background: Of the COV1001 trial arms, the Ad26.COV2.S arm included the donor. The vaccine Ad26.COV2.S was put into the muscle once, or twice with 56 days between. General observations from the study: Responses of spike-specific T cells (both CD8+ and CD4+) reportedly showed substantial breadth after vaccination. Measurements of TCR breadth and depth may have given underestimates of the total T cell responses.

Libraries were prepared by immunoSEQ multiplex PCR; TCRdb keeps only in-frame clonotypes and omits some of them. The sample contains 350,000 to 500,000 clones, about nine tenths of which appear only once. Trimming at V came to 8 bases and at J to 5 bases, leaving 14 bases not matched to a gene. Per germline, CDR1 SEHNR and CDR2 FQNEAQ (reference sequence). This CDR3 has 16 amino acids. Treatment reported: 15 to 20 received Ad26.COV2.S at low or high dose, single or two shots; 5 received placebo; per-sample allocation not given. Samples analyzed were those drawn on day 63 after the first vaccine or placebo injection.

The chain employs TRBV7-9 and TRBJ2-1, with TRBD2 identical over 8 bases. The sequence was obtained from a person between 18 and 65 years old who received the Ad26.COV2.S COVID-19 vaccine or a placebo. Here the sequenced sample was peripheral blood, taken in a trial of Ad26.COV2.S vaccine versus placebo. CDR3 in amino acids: CASGYEGLVQNNEQFF. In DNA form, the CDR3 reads TGTGCCAGCGGGTATGAGGGACTAGTCCAGAACAATGAGCAGTTCTTC.